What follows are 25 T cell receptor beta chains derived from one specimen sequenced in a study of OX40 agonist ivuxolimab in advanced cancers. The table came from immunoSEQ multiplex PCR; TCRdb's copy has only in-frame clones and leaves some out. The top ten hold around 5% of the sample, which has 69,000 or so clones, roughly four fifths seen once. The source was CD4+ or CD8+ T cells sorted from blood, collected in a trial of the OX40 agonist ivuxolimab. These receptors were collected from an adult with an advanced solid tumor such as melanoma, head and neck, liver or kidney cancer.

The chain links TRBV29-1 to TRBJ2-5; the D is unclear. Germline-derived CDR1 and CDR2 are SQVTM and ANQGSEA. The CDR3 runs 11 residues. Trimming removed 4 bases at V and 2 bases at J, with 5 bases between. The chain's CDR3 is CSVASQETQYF. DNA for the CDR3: TGCAGCGTTGCCAGTCAAGAGACCCAGTACTTC. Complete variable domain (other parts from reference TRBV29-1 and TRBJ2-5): SAVISQKPSRDICQRGTSLTIQCQVDSQVTMMFWYRQQPGQSLTLIATANQGSEATYESGFVIDKFPISRPNLTFSTLTVSNMSPEDSSIYLCSVASQETQYFGPGTRLLVL.

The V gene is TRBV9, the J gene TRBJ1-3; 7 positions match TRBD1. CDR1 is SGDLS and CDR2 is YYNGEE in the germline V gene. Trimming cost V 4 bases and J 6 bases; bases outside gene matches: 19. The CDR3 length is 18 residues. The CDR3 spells CASSLHSGQSLQENTIYF. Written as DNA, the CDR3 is TGTGCCAGCAGCCTCCACTCGGGACAGTCTCTTCAGGAAAACACCATATATTTT.

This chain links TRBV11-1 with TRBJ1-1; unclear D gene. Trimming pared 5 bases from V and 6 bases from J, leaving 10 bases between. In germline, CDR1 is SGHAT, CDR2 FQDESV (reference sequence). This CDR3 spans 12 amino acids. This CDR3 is CASSAGGPEAFF. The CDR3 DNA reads TGTGCCAGCAGCGCCGGCGGGCCTGAAGCTTTCTTT. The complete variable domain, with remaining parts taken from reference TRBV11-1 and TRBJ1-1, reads EAEVAQSPRYKITEKSQAVAFWCDPISGHATLYWYRQILGQGPELLVQFQDESVVDDSQLPKDRFSAERLKGVDSTLKIQPAELGDSAMYLCASSAGGPEAFFGQGTRLTVV.

Written as DNA, the CDR3 is TGTGCCAGCAGTTTAGGCCAGGACATTAATTCACCCCTCCACTTT. Its protein product is CASSLGQDINSPLHF. V is TRBV28 and J is TRBJ1-6; maybe TRBD1 (5 bases). CDR3 length: 15 residues. Germline V gene sequence: CDR1 MDHEN, CDR2 SYDVKM. Trimming shortened V by 2 bases and J by 6 bases, and 11 bases separated the two germline ends.

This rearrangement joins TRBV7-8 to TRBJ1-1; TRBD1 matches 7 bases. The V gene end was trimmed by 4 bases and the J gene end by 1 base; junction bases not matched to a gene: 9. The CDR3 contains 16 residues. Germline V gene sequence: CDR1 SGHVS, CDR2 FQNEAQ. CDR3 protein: CASSSRSGQTNTEAFF. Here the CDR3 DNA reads TGTGCCAGCAGCTCAAGATCGGGACAGACGAACACTGAAGCTTTCTTT.

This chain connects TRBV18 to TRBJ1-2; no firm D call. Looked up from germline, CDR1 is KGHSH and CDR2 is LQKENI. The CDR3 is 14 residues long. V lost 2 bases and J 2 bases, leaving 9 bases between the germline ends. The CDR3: CASSPYAANYGYTF. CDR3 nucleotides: TGTGCCAGCTCACCATATGCAGCCAACTATGGCTACACCTTC.

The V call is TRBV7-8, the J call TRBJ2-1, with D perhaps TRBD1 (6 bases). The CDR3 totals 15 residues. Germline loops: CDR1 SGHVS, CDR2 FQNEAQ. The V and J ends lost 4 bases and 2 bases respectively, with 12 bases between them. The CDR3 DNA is TGTGCCAGCAGCTCCGGACAGTGGACCTACAATGAGCAGTTCTTC. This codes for CASSSGQWTYNEQFF. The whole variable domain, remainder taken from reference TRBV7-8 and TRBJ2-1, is GAGVSQSPRYKVAKRGQDVALRCDPISGHVSLFWYQQALGQGPEFLTYFQNEAQLDKSGLPSDRFFAERPEGSVSTLKIQRTQQEDSAVYLCASSSGQWTYNEQFFGPGTRLTVL.

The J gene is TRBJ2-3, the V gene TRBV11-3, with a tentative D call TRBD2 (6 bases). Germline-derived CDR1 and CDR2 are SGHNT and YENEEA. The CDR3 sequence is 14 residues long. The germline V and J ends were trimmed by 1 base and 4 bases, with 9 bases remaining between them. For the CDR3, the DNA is TGTGCCAGCAGCTTAGGACTAGTCCCAGATACGCAGTATTTT. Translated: CASSLGLVPDTQYF.

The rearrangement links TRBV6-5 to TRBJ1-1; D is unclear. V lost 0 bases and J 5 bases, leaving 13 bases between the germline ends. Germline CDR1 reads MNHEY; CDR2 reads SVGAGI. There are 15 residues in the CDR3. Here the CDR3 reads CASSYSKFGVTEAFF. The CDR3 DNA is TGTGCCAGCAGTTACTCGAAATTCGGTGTTACTGAAGCTTTCTTT.

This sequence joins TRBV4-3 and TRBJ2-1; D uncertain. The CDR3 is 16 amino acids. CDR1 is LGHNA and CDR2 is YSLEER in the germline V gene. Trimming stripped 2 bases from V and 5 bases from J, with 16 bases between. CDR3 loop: CASSQFHQIGDNEQFF. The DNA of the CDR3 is TGCGCCAGCAGCCAATTTCACCAAATAGGCGACAATGAGCAGTTCTTC.

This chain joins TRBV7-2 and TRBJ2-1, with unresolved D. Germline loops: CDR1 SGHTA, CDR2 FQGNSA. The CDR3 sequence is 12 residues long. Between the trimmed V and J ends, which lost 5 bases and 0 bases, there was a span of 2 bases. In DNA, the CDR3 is TGTGCCAGCAGCACCTCCTACAATGAGCAGTTCTTC. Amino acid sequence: CASSTSYNEQFF.

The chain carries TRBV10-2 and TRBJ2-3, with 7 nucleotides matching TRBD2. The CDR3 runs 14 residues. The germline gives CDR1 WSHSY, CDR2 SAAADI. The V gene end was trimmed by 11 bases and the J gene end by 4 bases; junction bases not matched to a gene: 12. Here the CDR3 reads CASRPSGNSDTQYF. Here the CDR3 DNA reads TGCGCCTCCCGTCCGAGCGGGAACTCAGATACGCAGTATTTT.

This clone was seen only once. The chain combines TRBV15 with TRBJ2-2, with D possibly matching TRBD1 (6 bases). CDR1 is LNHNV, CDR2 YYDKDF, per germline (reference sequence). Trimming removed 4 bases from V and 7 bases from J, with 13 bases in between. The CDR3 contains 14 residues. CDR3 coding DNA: TGTGCCACCAGCACTACAGGGTTGGACGGGGAGCTGTTTTTT. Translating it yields CATSTTGLDGELFF. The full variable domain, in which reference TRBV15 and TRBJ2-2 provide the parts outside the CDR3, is DAMVIQNPRYQVTQFGKPVTLSCSQTLNHNVMYWYQQKSSQAPKLLFHYYDKDFNNEADTPDNFQSRRPNTSFCFLDIRSPGLGDTAMYLCATSTTGLDGELFFGEGSRLTVL.

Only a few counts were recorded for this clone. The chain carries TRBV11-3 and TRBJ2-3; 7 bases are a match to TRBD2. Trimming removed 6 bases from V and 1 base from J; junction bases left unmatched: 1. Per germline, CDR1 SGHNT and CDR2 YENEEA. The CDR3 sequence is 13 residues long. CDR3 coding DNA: TGTGCCAGCAGGGCGGGGGGCACAGATACGCAGTATTTT. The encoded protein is CASRAGGTDTQYF.

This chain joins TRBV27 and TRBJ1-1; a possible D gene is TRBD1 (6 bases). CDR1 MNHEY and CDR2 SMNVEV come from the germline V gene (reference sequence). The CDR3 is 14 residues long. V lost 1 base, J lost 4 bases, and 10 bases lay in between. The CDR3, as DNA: TGTGCCAGCAGTTTATTACAGGGCGGCACTGAAGCTTTCTTT. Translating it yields CASSLLQGGTEAFF.

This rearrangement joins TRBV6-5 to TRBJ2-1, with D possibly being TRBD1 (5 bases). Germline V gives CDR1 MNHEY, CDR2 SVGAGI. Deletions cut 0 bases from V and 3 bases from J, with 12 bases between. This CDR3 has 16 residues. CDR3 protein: CASSYSSQGGYNEQFF. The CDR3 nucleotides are TGTGCCAGCAGTTACTCGAGTCAGGGCGGCTACAATGAGCAGTTCTTC.

The CDR3, as DNA: TGTGCCAGCTCCCCCCGGGACAGGGGTCTTGAGCAGTTCTTC. Translated: CASSPRDRGLEQFF. This chain joins TRBV18 and TRBJ2-1, with 10 bases that match TRBD1. The CDR3 contains 14 residues. V dropped 6 bases and J dropped 9; count of bases not matched to a gene: 8. Germline-derived CDR1 and CDR2 are KGHSH and LQKENI.

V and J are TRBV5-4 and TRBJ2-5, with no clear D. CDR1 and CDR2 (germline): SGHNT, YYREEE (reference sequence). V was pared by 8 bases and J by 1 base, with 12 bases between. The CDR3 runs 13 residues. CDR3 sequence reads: CASRTVSQETQYF. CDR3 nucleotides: TGTGCCAGTCGGACGGTCAGCCAAGAGACCCAGTACTTC.

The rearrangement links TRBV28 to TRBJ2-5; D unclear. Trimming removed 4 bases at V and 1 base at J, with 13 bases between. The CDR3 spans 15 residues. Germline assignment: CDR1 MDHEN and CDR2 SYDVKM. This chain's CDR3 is CASSSFRHFQETQYF. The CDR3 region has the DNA TGTGCCAGCAGTTCCTTCAGACACTTCCAAGAGACCCAGTACTTC.

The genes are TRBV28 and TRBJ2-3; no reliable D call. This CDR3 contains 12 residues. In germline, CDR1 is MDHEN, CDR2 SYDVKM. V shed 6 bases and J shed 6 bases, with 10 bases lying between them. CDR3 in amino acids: CASRSRSDTQYF. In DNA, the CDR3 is TGTGCCAGCAGGTCGAGGTCGGATACGCAGTATTTT.

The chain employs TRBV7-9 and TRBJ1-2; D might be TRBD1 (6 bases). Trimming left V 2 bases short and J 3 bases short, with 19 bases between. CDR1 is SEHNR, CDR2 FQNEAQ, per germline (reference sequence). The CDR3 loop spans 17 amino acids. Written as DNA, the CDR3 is TGTGCCAGCAGCTTAATACCCCGGGACACCGGAGACTATGGCTACACCTTC. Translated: CASSLIPRDTGDYGYTF. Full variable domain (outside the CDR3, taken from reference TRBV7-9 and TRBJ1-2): DTGVSQNPRHKITKRGQNVTFRCDPISEHNRLYWYRQTLGQGPEFLTYFQNEAQLEKSRLLSDRFSAERPKGSFSTLEIQRTEQGDSAMYLCASSLIPRDTGDYGYTFGSGTRLTVV.

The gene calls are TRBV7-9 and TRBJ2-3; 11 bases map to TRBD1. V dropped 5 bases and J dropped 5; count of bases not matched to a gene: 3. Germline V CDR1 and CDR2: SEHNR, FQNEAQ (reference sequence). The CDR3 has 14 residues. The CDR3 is CASSLGTGGDTQYF. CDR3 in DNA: TGTGCCAGCAGCCTCGGGACAGGGGGAGATACGCAGTATTTT.

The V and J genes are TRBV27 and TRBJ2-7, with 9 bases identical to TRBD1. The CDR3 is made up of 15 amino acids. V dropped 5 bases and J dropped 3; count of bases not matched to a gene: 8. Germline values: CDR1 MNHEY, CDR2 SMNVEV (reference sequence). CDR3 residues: CASSPAGQGFYEQYF. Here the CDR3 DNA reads TGTGCCAGCAGTCCCGCGGGACAGGGATTCTACGAGCAGTACTTC.

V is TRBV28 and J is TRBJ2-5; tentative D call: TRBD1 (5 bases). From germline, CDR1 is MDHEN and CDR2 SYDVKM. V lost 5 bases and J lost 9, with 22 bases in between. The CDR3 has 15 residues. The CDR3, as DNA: TGTGCCAGCAGTCCGTTGGGGCAGCTTTTGAAAGCCCAGTACTTC. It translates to CASSPLGQLLKAQYF.

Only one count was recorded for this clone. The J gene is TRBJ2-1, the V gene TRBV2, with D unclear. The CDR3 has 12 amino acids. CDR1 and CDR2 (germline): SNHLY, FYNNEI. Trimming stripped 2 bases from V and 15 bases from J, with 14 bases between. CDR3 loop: CASSERSGRTFF. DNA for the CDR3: TGTGCCAGCAGTGAAAGGTCGGGTAGGACGTTCTTC.